A single sample gave rise to the 24 T cell receptor beta chains below, sequenced in a study of molecular identifiers for immune sequencing clone quantification. MiXCR, run by TCRdb on the PCR reads, gives a single entry per CDR3 protein. There are roughly 320,000 distinct CDR3 sequences in the sample; 24% occur only once, and about 0.7% lies in the top ten. Sequenced sample: naive CD8+ T cells from blood, with Jurkat cell RNA spiked in. Sample subset: FACS-sorted CD8+CD4-CCR7+CD45RA+ naive T cells. All receptors derive from a human donor in good health. Some libraries in this study had Jurkat cell RNA spiked in.

This clonotype appeared many times. This chain joins TRBV29-1 and TRBJ2-7, with TRBD2 matching 7 bases. This CDR3 has 14 amino acids. After removal of 7 bases from V and 0 bases from J, the junction contained 9 bases not matched to a gene. In germline, CDR1 is SQVTM, CDR2 ANQGSEA. CDR3 residues: CSAGTTYSSYEQYF. CDR3 sequence (DNA): TGCAGCGCCGGGACTACATACTCCTCCTACGAGCAGTACTTC.

This clonotype was counted many times. The chain employs TRBV7-2 and TRBJ2-3; D is unresolved. The CDR3 sequence is 14 residues long. With 1 base removed from V and 10 bases from J, the gap between germline ends came to 15 bases. Germline V gene data show CDR1 as SGHTA and CDR2 as FQGNSA. CDR3 in amino acids: CASSLGPGSVAQYF. The CDR3 nucleotides are TGTGCCAGCAGCTTAGGTCCGGGCTCTGTGGCGCAGTATTTT.

This clonotype was observed many times. V and J are TRBV11-2 and TRBJ2-3; D is unresolved. Germline V gives CDR1 SGHAT, CDR2 FQNNGV. V was clipped by 2 bases and J by 1 base, with 13 bases between them. This CDR3 is built from 16 residues. The CDR3 DNA reads TGTGCCAGCAGCTTATTTCGAGGCACCGGCACAGATACGCAGTATTTT. It specifies CASSLFRGTGTDTQYF. Together with reference TRBV11-2 and TRBJ2-3, the CDR3 gives the full variable domain: EAGVAQSPRYKIIEKRQSVAFWCNPISGHATLYWYQQILGQGPKLLIQFQNNGVVDDSQLPKDRFSAERLKGVDSTLKIQPAKLEDSAVYLCASSLFRGTGTDTQYFGPGTRLTVL.

This clonotype showed up just a few times. The gene calls are TRBV24-1 and TRBJ2-5; 7 bases line up with TRBD1. The CDR3 length is 15 residues. With V trimmed by 8 bases and J by 2 bases, 10 bases remained unmatched. Germline values: CDR1 KGHDR, CDR2 SFDVKD. CDR3 protein: CATTIIDRVQETQYF. CDR3 nucleotide sequence: TGTGCCACCACTATCATCGACAGGGTTCAAGAGACCCAGTACTTC.

The chain has TRBV20-1 and TRBJ2-7; D ambiguous. The CDR3 contains 16 residues. Trimming removed 0 bases from V and 0 bases from J, with 15 bases in between. Germline V CDR1 and CDR2: DFQATT, SNEGSKA (reference sequence). For the CDR3, the DNA is TGCAGTGCTAGAGATCCCTCGGGCGTCTTCTCCTACGAGCAGTACTTC. The encoded protein is CSARDPSGVFSYEQYF.

The sample holds many counts of this clonotype. The chain uses TRBV27 and TRBJ2-3; 13 nucleotides line up with TRBD2. Germline CDR1 reads MNHEY; CDR2 reads SMNVEV (reference sequence). The CDR3 length is 16 residues. The ends lost 5 bases at V and 4 bases at J; junction bases unmatched: 6. The CDR3 DNA reads TGTGCCAGCAGTACAAGGACTAGCGGGAGTGCAGATACGCAGTATTTT. Amino acid sequence: CASSTRTSGSADTQYF.

Many counts were recorded for this clonotype. This chain connects TRBV7-9 to TRBJ1-6; D gene uncertain. Between the trimmed V and J ends, which lost 4 bases and 6 bases, there was a span of 10 bases. The CDR3 spans 14 residues. CDR1 is SEHNR and CDR2 is FQNEAQ in the germline V gene (reference sequence). CDR3 DNA: TGTGCCAGCAGCTCCATTATAGCTAATTCACCCCTCCACTTT. Amino acid sequence: CASSSIIANSPLHF.

This clonotype was recorded many times. The chain joins TRBV5-6 to TRBJ1-2; D gene unclear. The CDR3 spans 16 residues. Germline V gene lookup returns CDR1 SGHDT and CDR2 YYEEEE. Trimming cost V 3 bases and J 1 base, with 16 bases left between them. CDR3 DNA: TGTGCCAGCAGCTCAACAAGAGCCGGATTTAACTATGGCTACACCTTC. It codes for CASSSTRAGFNYGYTF.

This clonotype was observed at least ten times. V gene TRBV4-1 combines with J gene TRBJ1-4; D unresolved. Between the trimmed V and J ends, which lost 4 bases and 0 bases, there was a span of 9 bases. This CDR3 has 15 amino acids. Germline V gene sequence: CDR1 MGHRA, CDR2 YSYEKL. CDR3 protein: CASSRLVATNEKLFF. The DNA for the CDR3 is TGCGCCAGCAGCCGTTTGGTTGCAACTAATGAAAAACTGTTTTTT.

The chain has TRBV6-2 or TRBV6-3 and TRBJ2-5, with 7 bases fitting TRBD2. Looked up from germline, CDR1 is MNHEY and CDR2 is SVGEGT. Losses at the gene ends were 2 bases for V and 0 bases for J; bases not matched to a gene: 21. The CDR3 runs 21 residues. This CDR3 reads CASSYPPREAGTNTYQETQYF. The CDR3 nucleotides read TGTGCCAGCAGTTACCCCCCAAGGGAAGCGGGGACCAACACGTACCAAGAGACCCAGTACTTC.

The CDR3 is CASSQARTGYTGELFF. Written as DNA, the CDR3 is TGCGCCAGCAGCCAAGCTAGGACAGGGTACACCGGGGAGCTGTTTTTT. The chain is built from TRBV4-3 and TRBJ2-2; 8 bases map to TRBD1. The germline CDR1 and CDR2 sequences are LGHNA and YSLEER. After removal of 1 base from V and 3 bases from J, the junction contained 4 bases not matched to a gene. There are 16 residues in the CDR3.

This clonotype has a count of ten or more. V is TRBV9 and J is TRBJ2-7; 9 bases agree with TRBD2. Germline V lookup: CDR1 SGDLS, CDR2 YYNGEE. Trimming removed 4 bases from V and 4 bases from J; junction bases left unmatched: 9. CDR3 size: 15 residues. The CDR3 is CASSTEGLATYEQYF. The CDR3 region has the DNA TGTGCCAGCAGCACCGAGGGACTAGCTACTTACGAGCAGTACTTC. Drawing the rest from reference TRBV9 and TRBJ2-7, the complete variable domain is DSGVTQTPKHLITATGQRVTLRCSPRSGDLSVYWYQQSLDQGLQFLIQYYNGEERAKGNILERFSAQQFPDLHSELNLSSLELGDSALYFCASSTEGLATYEQYFGPGTRLTVT.

J is TRBJ1-2 and V is TRBV7-9; D uncertain. This CDR3 has 12 amino acids. In germline, CDR1 is SEHNR, CDR2 FQNEAQ (reference sequence). V was shortened by 5 bases and J by 6 bases, with 10 bases between the two germline ends. The CDR3 sequence is CASSLEANGYTF. Here the CDR3 DNA reads TGTGCCAGCAGCCTTGAGGCAAATGGCTACACCTTC.

This clonotype was recorded many times. The rearrangement links TRBV5-6 to TRBJ1-5; D is ambiguous. The CDR3 is 15 amino acids. Trimming removed 0 bases at V and 0 bases at J, with 7 bases between. Germline V CDR1 and CDR2: SGHDT, YYEEEE. This CDR3 reads CASSLVASSNQPQHF. The CDR3 nucleotides are TGTGCCAGCAGCTTGGTGGCCAGTAGCAATCAGCCCCAGCATTTT.

The genes are TRBV12-3 or TRBV12-4 and TRBJ2-5; 9 bases match TRBD1. The junction had 9 bases not matched to a gene; V was cut back by 6 bases and J by 1 base. The CDR3 runs 16 residues. The CDR3 sequence: CASSRGQGSIQETQYF. CDR3 DNA: TGTGCCAGCAGCAGGGGACAGGGAAGTATCCAAGAGACCCAGTACTTC.

This clonotype was observed a single time. The J gene is TRBJ1-3, the V gene TRBV4-3; D not certain. V was pared by 3 bases and J by 0 bases, with 12 bases between. Germline CDR1 reads LGHNA; CDR2 reads YSLEER. The CDR3 is 16 residues long. CDR3 protein: CASSQETRISGNTIYF. Written as DNA, the CDR3 is TGCGCCAGCAGCCAGGAAACAAGGATCTCTGGAAACACCATATATTTT.

The rearrangement joins TRBV4-2 to TRBJ2-7, with 9 bases lining up with TRBD1. The CDR3 has 16 residues. Unmatched junction bases numbered 8, after V lost 0 bases and J lost 5 bases. From germline, CDR1 is LGHNA and CDR2 YNFKEQ. The CDR3 loop reads CASSQDQGTGGDEQYF. The CDR3 bases are TGTGCCAGCAGCCAAGATCAAGGTACAGGGGGCGACGAGCAGTACTTC.

This clonotype was seen a few times. This chain links TRBV12-3 or TRBV12-4 with TRBJ1-5; D is ambiguous. The V and J ends lost 3 bases and 2 bases respectively, with 8 bases between them. This CDR3 region has 14 residues. The CDR3 loop is CASSFHQGNQPQHF. The CDR3 bases are TGTGCCAGCAGTTTTCATCAGGGCAATCAGCCCCAGCATTTT.

The J gene is TRBJ2-7, the V gene TRBV7-9; D possibly uses TRBD1 or TRBD2 (6 bases each). This CDR3 is built from 15 residues. Germline V gene data show CDR1 as SEHNR and CDR2 as FQNEAQ (reference sequence). Trimming took 5 bases from V and 4 from J, leaving 18 bases between them. The CDR3 nucleotides read TGTGCCAGCAGCGCCCCTGAGGGGGGTACGTACGAGCAGTACTTC. It is translated as CASSAPEGGTYEQYF.

The gene calls are TRBV10-3 and TRBJ2-7; no clear D gene. V was cut by 2 bases and J by 3 bases, with 11 bases left in between. This CDR3 is built from 14 residues. Germline assignment: CDR1 ENHRY and CDR2 SYGVKD. The CDR3: CAISEHETHYEQYF. The CDR3, as DNA: TGTGCCATCAGTGAGCACGAGACTCACTACGAGCAGTACTTC.

The chain combines TRBV19 with TRBJ2-7, with 7 bases that match TRBD2. Looked up from germline, CDR1 is LNHDA and CDR2 is SQIVND (reference sequence). Trimming removed 10 bases from V and 9 bases from J; junction bases left unmatched: 21. CDR3 length equals 15 residues. The CDR3 nucleotides read TGTGCCACCCGCCTAGCGGCGGCTGGTCCCTCCGCGCAGTACTTC. This sequence encodes CATRLAAAGPSAQYF. Full variable domain (remainder filled in from reference TRBV19 and TRBJ2-7): DGGITQSPKYLFRKEGQNVTLSCEQNLNHDAMYWYRQDPGQGLRLIYYSQIVNDFQKGDIAEGYSVSREKKESFPLTVTSAQKNPTAFYLCATRLAAAGPSAQYFGPGTRLTVT.

The chain is built from TRBV15 and TRBJ1-5, with TRBD1 matching over 7 bases. The CDR3 runs 15 residues. The V gene end was trimmed by 4 bases and the J gene end by 7 bases; junction bases not matched to a gene: 10. From germline, CDR1 is LNHNV and CDR2 YYDKDF (reference sequence). The DNA for the CDR3 is TGTGCCACCAGCATAACAACAGGGGCCGCGCAGCCCCAGCATTTT. It codes for CATSITTGAAQPQHF.

Only a few counts were recorded for this clonotype. The chain uses TRBV12-5 and TRBJ2-1; D is unclear. V lost 7 bases, J lost 0 bases, and 13 bases lay in between. The CDR3 has 15 residues. CDR1 LGHNT and CDR2 FRNRAP come from the germline V gene. CDR3 DNA sequence: TGTGCTAGTGCCATAGACAAACGCTCCTACAATGAGCAGTTCTTC. Residues: CASAIDKRSYNEQFF.

This clonotype was seen at least ten times. The chain recombines TRBV4-1 with TRBJ1-1; TRBD1 aligns across 7 bases. The CDR3 is 15 amino acids. Trimming removed 0 bases from V and 5 bases from J; junction bases left unmatched: 6. CDR1 MGHRA and CDR2 YSYEKL come from the germline V gene. CDR3 nucleotides: TGCGCCAGCAGCCAAGATACAGGGGTGGAGACTGAAGCTTTCTTT. It codes for CASSQDTGVETEAFF.